These T cell receptor beta chains were read from a single sample in a study of CD4 T cells in relation to SARS-CoV-2 and coronaviruses. The antigens for these receptors are not known. Sequencing used immunoSEQ multiplex PCR; TCRdb keeps in-frame clones, though not all of them. Of tens of thousands of clones detected, 75% to 90% appear once; the ten largest clones hold 1% to 1.5%. Material: naive CD4+ T cells from PBMCs, cultured in vitro. The origin of the receptors is an adult with COVID-19. CDR3s include the opening cysteine and the closing phenylalanine or tryptophan. The D gene is left open where the match is weak.

cdr3_aa cdr3_nt v_call d_call cdr3_length j_call
CASSRGTSNTGELFF TGCGCCAGCAGCCGGGGGACTAGTAACACCGGGGAGCTGTTTTTT TRBV5-1 TRBD2 15 TRBJ2-2
CASSLSRGDTGELFF TGTGCCAGCAGCTTAAGCAGGGGGGACACCGGGGAGCTGTTTTTT TRBV7-3 . 15 TRBJ2-2
CSAVRGMNTEAFF TGCAGCGCCGTACGGGGGATGAACACTGAAGCTTTCTTT TRBV29-1 . 13 TRBJ1-1
CASSLVVLSGANVLTF TGTGCCAGCAGCTTAGTCGTACTCTCTGGGGCCAACGTCCTGACTTTC TRBV11-2 . 16 TRBJ2-6
CASSHITAGVGSQPQHF TGTGCCAGCAGCCACATTACGGCCGGGGTCGGGAGTCAGCCCCAGCATTTT TRBV7-6 . 17 TRBJ1-5
CASSPSGTSGMMHGELFF TGTGCCAGCAGCCCTTCGGGGACTAGCGGGATGATGCACGGGGAGCTGTTTTTT TRBV7-3 TRBD2 18 TRBJ2-2
CAWNRDRPTYEQYF TGTGCCTGGAACAGGGACAGGCCGACCTACGAGCAGTACTTC TRBV30 TRBD1 14 TRBJ2-7
CASSPGRRPTDTQYF TGTGCCAGTAGTCCTGGGAGGAGGCCGACAGATACGCAGTATTTT TRBV19 . 15 TRBJ2-3
CASSYSGETQYF TGTGCCAGCAGTTACTCGGGAGAGACCCAGTACTTC TRBV6-5 . 12 TRBJ2-5
CASSYTGTRTLDEQFF TGTGCCAGCAGTTACACCGGGACTAGGACGCTGGATGAGCAGTTCTTC TRBV7-3 TRBD2 16 TRBJ2-1